The 30 T cell receptor beta chains below all came from one sample that was sequenced in a study of shared clonotypes between healthy human individuals. Naive CD8 populations comprised CD45RO-negative cells positively selected for CCR7, excluding terminally differentiated effector memory CD45RA+ cells. Assay used: immunoSEQ multiplex PCR; TCRdb lists only in-frame clones, some missing. In the table there are about 2.1 million clones, just under 95% of which are singletons. Sequencing was carried out using naive CD8+ T cells from PBMCs. The origin of the receptors is a man younger than 35 in good health. Some clones in this sample may be carry-over from other donors' samples.

The chain combines TRBV5-6 with TRBJ2-5; perhaps TRBD2 as D (6 bases). Germline V gene sequence: CDR1 SGHDT, CDR2 YYEEEE. The CDR3 loop spans 13 amino acids. V was trimmed by 3 bases and J by 7 bases, leaving 13 bases between them. This CDR3 reads CASSSDGGWTQYF. The CDR3 region has the DNA TGTGCCAGCAGCTCTGACGGAGGGTGGACCCAGTACTTC.

On this clone: The same CDR3 is also encoded by other DNA sequences in this sample. The V and J genes are TRBV9 and TRBJ2-7; 8 bases align to TRBD1. V lost 0 bases, J lost 3 bases, and 2 bases stayed unmatched. The CDR3 contains 14 residues. Germline V gene sequence: CDR1 SGDLS, CDR2 YYNGEE. The CDR3 region is CASSVGDRGYEQYF. For the CDR3, the DNA is TGTGCCAGCAGCGTAGGTGACAGGGGCTACGAGCAGTACTTC. Using reference TRBV9 and TRBJ2-7 for the parts outside the CDR3, the full variable domain is DSGVTQTPKHLITATGQRVTLRCSPRSGDLSVYWYQQSLDQGLQFLIQYYNGEERAKGNILERFSAQQFPDLHSELNLSSLELGDSALYFCASSVGDRGYEQYFGPGTRLTVT.

The gene calls are TRBV15 and TRBJ1-5; D gene ambiguous. The V end was cut by 0 bases, the J end by 4 bases, with 22 bases between. This CDR3 is 19 amino acids long. CDR1 LNHNV and CDR2 YYDKDF come from the germline V gene (reference sequence). CDR3 region: CATSRDPLSETRMNQPQHF. CDR3 nucleotide sequence: TGTGCCACCAGCAGAGATCCCTTAAGCGAGACACGGATGAATCAGCCCCAGCATTTT. Variable domain in full (rest from reference TRBV15 and TRBJ1-5): DAMVIQNPRYQVTQFGKPVTLSCSQTLNHNVMYWYQQKSSQAPKLLFHYYDKDFNNEADTPDNFQSRRPNTSFCFLDIRSPGLGDTAMYLCATSRDPLSETRMNQPQHFGDGTRLSIL.

The rearrangement uses TRBV9 and TRBJ1-2, with D possibly TRBD1 on 5 matching bases. V lost 4 bases and J lost 6, with 19 bases in between. This CDR3 comprises 15 residues. Per the germline V gene, CDR1 is SGDLS and CDR2 is YYNGEE. CDR3 in amino acids: CASSPGWGRSHGYTF. In nucleotides, the CDR3 is TGTGCCAGCAGCCCCGGGTGGGGCAGGTCCCATGGCTACACCTTC.

The CDR3 sequence: CASSEWLRQGGYEQYF. CDR3 DNA sequence: TGTGCCAGCAGTGAATGGTTACGGCAGGGGGGCTACGAGCAGTACTTC. The chain employs TRBV6-1 and TRBJ2-7; D perhaps matches TRBD1 (7 bases). This CDR3 is 16 amino acids long. Germline loops: CDR1 MNHNS, CDR2 SASEGT. V lost 2 bases and J 3 bases, leaving 17 bases between the germline ends.

The chain links TRBV29-1 to TRBJ1-1; D unclear. This CDR3 contains 11 residues. Looked up from germline, CDR1 is SQVTM and CDR2 is ANQGSEA. Trimming left V 7 bases short and J 11 bases short, with 17 bases between. Here the CDR3 reads CSAVGSSDAFF. CDR3 nucleotides: TGCAGCGCCGTCGGGTCGTCGGACGCTTTCTTT. The whole variable domain, filled in from reference TRBV29-1 and TRBJ1-1, reads SAVISQKPSRDICQRGTSLTIQCQVDSQVTMMFWYRQQPGQSLTLIATANQGSEATYESGFVIDKFPISRPNLTFSTLTVSNMSPEDSSIYLCSAVGSSDAFFGQGTRLTVV.

The chain uses TRBV2 and TRBJ2-3, with D perhaps being TRBD1 or TRBD2 (5 bases each). Looked up from germline, CDR1 is SNHLY and CDR2 is FYNNEI. The CDR3 has 14 residues. The germline V and J ends were trimmed by 7 bases and 4 bases, with 15 bases remaining between them. DNA of the CDR3: TGTGCCAGCACTCGGGACCGCGGACCAGATACGCAGTATTTT. It specifies CASTRDRGPDTQYF. The full variable domain, with the rest looked up from reference TRBV2 and TRBJ2-3, is EPEVTQTPSHQVTQMGQEVILRCVPISNHLYFYWYRQILGQKVEFLVSFYNNEISEKSEIFDDQFSVERPDGSNFTLKIRSTKLEDSAMYFCASTRDRGPDTQYFGPGTRLTVL.

The rearrangement uses TRBV19 and TRBJ1-5; a possible D gene is TRBD1 (5 bases). This CDR3 has 14 residues. Germline values: CDR1 LNHDA, CDR2 SQIVND (reference sequence). The V end was cut by 1 base, the J end by 10 bases, with 14 bases between. CDR3 nucleotide sequence: TGTGCCAGTAGTATAGGTACAGGCCTCGGCCCCCAGCATTTT. It encodes CASSIGTGLGPQHF.

The chain uses TRBV7-8 and TRBJ1-1, with D tentatively TRBD1 (5 bases). The CDR3 is 16 amino acids. V was shortened by 4 bases and J by 1 base, with 16 bases between the two germline ends. CDR1 SGHVS and CDR2 FQNEAQ come from the germline V gene. CDR3 amino acids: CASSSHTGPRNTEAFF. As DNA, the CDR3 is TGTGCCAGCAGCTCCCACACGGGACCCAGGAACACTGAAGCTTTCTTT.

V gene TRBV7-6 combines with J gene TRBJ1-2, with D possibly TRBD1 on 5 matching bases. The germline gives CDR1 SGHVS, CDR2 FNYEAQ. Trimming stripped 5 bases from V and 0 bases from J, with 16 bases between. CDR3 length: 16 residues. The CDR3 protein is CASSPRLDRANYGYTF. The DNA for the CDR3 is TGTGCCAGCAGCCCCCGCCTTGACAGAGCTAACTATGGCTACACCTTC.

V gene TRBV6-5 combines with J gene TRBJ2-3; no firm D call. From germline, CDR1 is MNHEY and CDR2 SVGAGI. The CDR3 covers 14 residues. The germline V and J ends were trimmed by 4 bases and 4 bases, with 12 bases remaining between them. The CDR3 DNA sequence: TGTGCCAGCAGTTCCGCTAAAGCTTCAGATACGCAGTATTTT. It is translated as CASSSAKASDTQYF.

V is TRBV30 and J is TRBJ2-1; maybe TRBD1 (6 bases). The CDR3 spans 14 residues. With 2 bases removed from V and 5 bases from J, the gap between germline ends came to 13 bases. CDR1 is GTSNPN and CDR2 is SVGIG in the germline V gene (reference sequence). The CDR3 protein is CAWSWGAGDNEQFF. As DNA, the CDR3 is TGTGCCTGGAGTTGGGGTGCAGGGGACAATGAGCAGTTCTTC.

The gene calls are TRBV7-2 and TRBJ2-5; D is possibly TRBD2 (6 bases). Trimming left V 5 bases short and J 4 bases short, with 17 bases between. This CDR3 is 15 amino acids long. Germline V gene data show CDR1 as SGHTA and CDR2 as FQGNSA. CDR3 coding DNA: TGTGCCAGCAGCGCTGGAACTAGCTCGGGAGAGACCCAGTACTTC. Residues: CASSAGTSSGETQYF.

A remark on this clone: One junction end does not reproduce the germline sequence, and a read error may be involved. This sample also contains other DNA sequences that code for the same CDR3. CDR3 amino acids: CASSEADGRPYEQYF. The CDR3 DNA sequence: TGTGCAAGCAGTGAAGCTGATGGGAGGCCCTACGAGCAGTACTTC. V and J are TRBV6-1 and TRBJ2-7; D possibly corresponds to TRBD2 (6 bases). CDR1 is MNHNS and CDR2 is SASEGT in the germline V gene. This CDR3 comprises 15 residues.

This chain joins TRBV29-1 and TRBJ2-7; a possible D gene is TRBD2 (6 bases). This CDR3 comprises 15 residues. V lost 4 bases and J lost 3, with 19 bases in between. From germline, CDR1 is SQVTM and CDR2 ANQGSEA. CDR3 bases: TGCAGCGTTGTAACTCAAAGGGGAGGCGGCTACGAGCAGTACTTC. It yields the protein CSVVTQRGGGYEQYF.

The chain combines TRBV5-6 with TRBJ2-1, with 11 bases aligning to TRBD2. The V segment lost 5 bases and the J segment 5 bases; nucleotides outside the gene matches: 6. The CDR3 extends over 15 amino acids. Germline V gene sequence: CDR1 SGHDT, CDR2 YYEEEE. CDR3 region: CASSPTLAGDNEQFF. The CDR3, as DNA: TGTGCCAGCAGTCCAACACTAGCGGGAGACAATGAGCAGTTCTTC. The full variable domain, rest sourced from reference TRBV5-6 and TRBJ2-1, is DAGVTQSPTHLIKTRGQQVTLRCSPKSGHDTVSWYQQALGQGPQFIFQYYEEEERQRGNFPDRFSGHQFPNYSSELNVNALLLGDSALYLCASSPTLAGDNEQFFGPGTRLTVL.

This chain uses TRBV6-5 with TRBJ2-1, with TRBD1 matching over 7 bases. V shed 5 bases and J 2 bases; nucleotides not matched to a gene: 6. The CDR3 consists of 15 residues. Germline V gene data show CDR1 as MNHEY and CDR2 as SVGAGI. The CDR3 region has the DNA TGTGCCAGCAGTCTCACCGGGACAGCCTACAATGAGCAGTTCTTC. It encodes CASSLTGTAYNEQFF.

The genes are TRBV28 and TRBJ2-5; no clear D. CDR3 length: 11 residues. V lost 5 bases, J lost 4 bases, and 5 bases lay in between. The germline CDR1 and CDR2 sequences are MDHEN and SYDVKM. CDR3 residues: CASSATETQYF. DNA for the CDR3: TGTGCCAGCAGTGCTACAGAGACCCAGTACTTC.

V and J are TRBV4-3 and TRBJ2-1; 7 nucleotides match TRBD1. Germline V lookup: CDR1 LGHNA, CDR2 YSLEER. V was clipped by 2 bases and J by 7 bases; unmatched bases: 8. CDR3 length: 15 amino acids. The CDR3 sequence is CASSQSQTGLNEQFF. The CDR3 DNA reads TGCGCCAGCAGCCAAAGCCAGACAGGGTTGAATGAGCAGTTCTTC.

This clone was recorded once. The chain carries TRBV7-9 and TRBJ2-2; 9 bases line up with TRBD2. This CDR3 has 16 residues. The germline V gene has CDR1 SEHNR and CDR2 FQNEAQ (reference sequence). V shed 4 bases, J shed 1 base, and the junction held 4 bases outside the gene matches. The CDR3 reads CASSSGTSRNTGELFF. Written as DNA, the CDR3 is TGTGCCAGCAGCTCGGGGACTAGCAGGAACACCGGGGAGCTGTTTTTT. Variable domain in full (rest from reference TRBV7-9 and TRBJ2-2): DTGVSQNPRHKITKRGQNVTFRCDPISEHNRLYWYRQTLGQGPEFLTYFQNEAQLEKSRLLSDRFSAERPKGSFSTLEIQRTEQGDSAMYLCASSSGTSRNTGELFFGEGSRLTVL.

The V gene is TRBV5-1, the J gene TRBJ2-7, with 11 bases lining up with TRBD1. Germline-derived CDR1 and CDR2 are SGHRS and YFSETQ. This CDR3 has 18 amino acids. Losses at the gene ends were 3 bases for V and 0 bases for J; bases not matched to a gene: 11. This CDR3 reads CASSSRTGGTHSSYEQYF. In DNA form, the CDR3 reads TGCGCCAGCAGCTCCCGGACAGGGGGCACCCACAGCTCCTACGAGCAGTACTTC.

This clone was counted a single time. The chain joins TRBV11-2 to TRBJ2-7; D might be TRBD2 (6 bases). The CDR3 covers 15 residues. Deletions cut 4 bases from V and 2 bases from J, with 15 bases between. CDR1 and CDR2 (germline): SGHAT, FQNNGV. In DNA, the CDR3 is TGTGCCAGCAGCTCGCCGGGGGACCGAGCCTACGAGCAGTACTTC. As protein: CASSSPGDRAYEQYF. Full variable domain (outside the CDR3, taken from reference TRBV11-2 and TRBJ2-7): EAGVAQSPRYKIIEKRQSVAFWCNPISGHATLYWYQQILGQGPKLLIQFQNNGVVDDSQLPKDRFSAERLKGVDSTLKIQPAKLEDSAVYLCASSSPGDRAYEQYFGPGTRLTVT.

For this clone: This sample includes further DNA sequences coding for the same CDR3. The gene calls are TRBV27 and TRBJ2-7; maybe TRBD2 (5 bases). V was clipped by 5 bases and J by 4 bases, with 12 bases between them. The CDR3 totals 13 residues. CDR1 and CDR2 (germline): MNHEY, SMNVEV (reference sequence). CDR3 sequence: CASSPRGLYEQYF. The CDR3 coding sequence is TGTGCCAGCAGTCCCCGGGGATTGTACGAGCAGTACTTC.

The chain has TRBV28 and TRBJ2-1; 12 nucleotides align to TRBD2. The CDR3 has 13 residues. The germline gives CDR1 MDHEN, CDR2 SYDVKM. CDR3 loop: CVATSGSGNEQFF. The CDR3 nucleotides are TGTGTCGCGACTAGCGGGAGTGGCAATGAGCAGTTCTTC.

Comments on this clone: The same CDR3 is also encoded by other DNA sequences in this sample. The chain uses TRBV28 and TRBJ1-5; 7 bases match TRBD1. Losses at the gene ends were 3 bases for V and 2 bases for J; bases not matched to a gene: 4. This CDR3 contains 15 residues. From germline, CDR1 is MDHEN and CDR2 SYDVKM. The CDR3 DNA reads TGTGCCAGCAGTTTGATCACAGGGGGCAATCAGCCCCAGCATTTT. Translating gives CASSLITGGNQPQHF.

The CDR3 DNA reads TGTGCCAGTGCCAGGCGGCAGCCCCTAGACTATGGCTACACCTTC. This translates into CASARRQPLDYGYTF. The J gene is TRBJ1-2, the V gene TRBV19; D is unresolved. The CDR3 has 15 amino acids. Trimming removed 8 bases from V and 3 bases from J, with 19 bases in between. Germline V CDR1 and CDR2: LNHDA, SQIVND (reference sequence).

J is TRBJ2-1 and V is TRBV4-3; TRBD1 is a possible D gene (7 bases). This CDR3 comprises 16 residues. V was cut by 3 bases and J by 8 bases, with 20 bases left in between. Looked up from germline, CDR1 is LGHNA and CDR2 is YSLEER. The CDR3 DNA is TGCGCCAGCAGCCAGGAAGGAGGGGGCTACTTCTATGAGCAGTTCTTC. It yields the protein CASSQEGGGYFYEQFF.

This sequence joins TRBV15 and TRBJ2-1; D gene ambiguous. V lost 4 bases, J lost 4 bases, and 17 bases lay in between. The CDR3 runs 16 residues. CDR1 and CDR2 (germline): LNHNV, YYDKDF (reference sequence). The CDR3 DNA is TGTGCCACCAGCACCCCACTACAAGGGATGTACAATGAGCAGTTCTTC. Residues: CATSTPLQGMYNEQFF.

This chain's CDR3 is CASSLLGTGWANEQYF. CDR3 in DNA: TGTGCCAGCAGCTTGTTGGGGACAGGGTGGGCTAACGAGCAGTACTTC. The rearrangement links TRBV5-8 to TRBJ2-7; 9 bases fit TRBD1. J lost 5 bases, V lost 1 base, and 10 bases had no gene match. From germline, CDR1 is SGHTS and CDR2 YDEGEE. The CDR3 has 16 amino acids.

The rearrangement uses TRBV5-1 and TRBJ2-3; 10 positions match TRBD2. The germline gives CDR1 SGHRS, CDR2 YFSETQ. The CDR3 covers 17 residues. J gave up 0 bases and V 4 bases, and 8 bases lay outside the gene matches. CDR3 protein: CASSRGLAETSTDTQYF. The CDR3 coding sequence is TGCGCCAGCAGCCGCGGACTAGCGGAAACTAGCACAGATACGCAGTATTTT.